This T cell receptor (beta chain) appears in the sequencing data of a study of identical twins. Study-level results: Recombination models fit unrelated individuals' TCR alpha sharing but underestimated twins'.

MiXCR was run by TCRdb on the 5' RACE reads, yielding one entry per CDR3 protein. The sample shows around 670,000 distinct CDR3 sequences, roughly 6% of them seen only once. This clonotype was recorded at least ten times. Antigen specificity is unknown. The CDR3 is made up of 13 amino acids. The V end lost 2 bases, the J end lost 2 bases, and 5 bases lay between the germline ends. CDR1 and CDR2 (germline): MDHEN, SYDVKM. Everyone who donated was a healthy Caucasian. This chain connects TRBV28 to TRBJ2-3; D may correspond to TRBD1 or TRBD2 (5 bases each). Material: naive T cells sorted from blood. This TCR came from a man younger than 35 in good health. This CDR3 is CASSLGTTDTQYF. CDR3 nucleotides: TGTGCCAGCAGTTTAGGGACCACAGATACGCAGTATTTT.